Reported below is one T cell receptor beta chain. Its antigen is undetermined. This sample is drawn from a study of beta chain features in type 1 diabetes. About the study: What patients shared with healthy donors was a similar profile of age, gender and cell yields. Study-wide results and limits: Within each of all four CD4+ subsets, Type 1 diabetes patients had TCRB CDR3s that were moderately but significantly shorter.

The study reverse transcribed the entire isolated RNA, so it sequenced expressed TCRB transcripts. The study sequenced naive, central memory and regulatory T cell samples to an average of roughly 3.8 million reads. Sequencing used immunoSEQ multiplex PCR; TCRdb keeps in-frame clones, though not all of them. The data hold 300,000 to 400,000 clones, with approximately 15% observed a single time. The CDR3 sequence is 14 residues long. CDR1 LNHDA and CDR2 SQIVND come from the germline V gene (reference sequence). V gave up 6 bases and J gave up 2 bases; unmatched junction bases: 5. This clonotype was sampled from a woman aged 18 to 35 with type 1 diabetes. The sequencing input was naive CD4+ T cells from blood. This chain connects TRBV19 to TRBJ1-1; 8 nucleotides agree with TRBD1. The CDR3 nucleotides are TGTGCCAGTAGCCGGGACAGGCCCAACACTGAAGCTTTCTTT. Its translation: CASSRDRPNTEAFF.